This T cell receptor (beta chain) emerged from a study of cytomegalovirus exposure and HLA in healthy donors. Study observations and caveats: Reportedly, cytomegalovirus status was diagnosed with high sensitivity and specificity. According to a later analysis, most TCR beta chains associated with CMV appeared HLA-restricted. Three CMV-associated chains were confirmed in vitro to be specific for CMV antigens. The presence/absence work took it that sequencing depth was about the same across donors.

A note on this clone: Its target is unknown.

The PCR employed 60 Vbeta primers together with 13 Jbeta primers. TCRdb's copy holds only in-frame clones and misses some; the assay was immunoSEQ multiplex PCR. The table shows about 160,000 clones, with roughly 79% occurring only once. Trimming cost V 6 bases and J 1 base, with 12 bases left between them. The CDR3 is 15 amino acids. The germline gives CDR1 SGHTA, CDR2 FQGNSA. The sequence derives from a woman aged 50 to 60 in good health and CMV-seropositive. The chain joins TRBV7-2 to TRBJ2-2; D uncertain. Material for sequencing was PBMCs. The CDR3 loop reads CASRLEAGNTGELFF. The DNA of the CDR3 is TGTGCCAGCAGGCTAGAGGCCGGGAACACCGGGGAGCTGTTTTTT. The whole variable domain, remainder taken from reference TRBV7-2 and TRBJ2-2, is GAGVSQSPSNKVTEKGKDVELRCDPISGHTALYWYRQSLGQGLEFLIYFQGNSAPDKSGLPSDRFSAERTGGSVSTLTIQRTQQEDSAVYLCASRLEAGNTGELFFGEGSRLTVL.